Below are 20 T cell receptor beta chains sequenced from a single sample in a study of T cells in Graves' hyperthyroidism and ophthalmopathy. TCR beta CDR3 regions were amplified from RNA transcripts. Researchers ran a first-round RT-PCR on the TCR CDR3 using the HTBI primer set. TCRdb reprocessed the multiplex PCR reads via MiXCR and lists one record per CDR3 protein. The table includes approximately 640,000 distinct CDR3 sequences, 15% to 20% detected once. Sequencing used blood. Receptors originate from a man aged 50 to 59 with Graves' hyperthyroidism.

The chain carries TRBV30 and TRBJ2-7, with 8 bases fitting TRBD2. The germline V gene has CDR1 GTSNPN and CDR2 SVGIG (reference sequence). The CDR3 loop spans 12 amino acids. J lost 5 bases, V lost 1 base, and 1 base had no gene match. Here the CDR3 DNA reads TGTGCCTGGAGTGGCGGGAGGAACGAGCAGTACTTC. Its translation is CAWSGGRNEQYF. The variable domain in full, with the rest retrieved from reference TRBV30 and TRBJ2-7, is SQTIHQWPATLVQPVGSPLSLECTVEGTSNPNLYWYRQAAGRGLQLLFYSVGIGQISSEVPQNLSASRPQDRQFILSSKKLLLSDSGFYLCAWSGGRNEQYFGPGTRLTVT.

The chain uses TRBV2 and TRBJ2-4; no firm D call. The CDR3 consists of 15 residues. Trimming stripped 3 bases from V and 0 bases from J, with 9 bases between. From germline, CDR1 is SNHLY and CDR2 FYNNEI. In DNA form, the CDR3 reads TGTGCCAGCAGTGAGGGCTTACTAGCCAAAAACATTCAGTACTTC. Translation: CASSEGLLAKNIQYF.

The V gene is TRBV30, the J gene TRBJ2-1; 12 bases are shared with TRBD2. This CDR3 region has 18 residues. The germline CDR1 and CDR2 sequences are GTSNPN and SVGIG (reference sequence). V shed 2 bases, J shed 8 bases, and the junction held 16 bases outside the gene matches. CDR3 loop: CAWSPDASGRVIAYEQFF. The CDR3 DNA sequence: TGTGCCTGGAGTCCGGATGCTAGCGGGAGGGTGATTGCCTATGAGCAGTTCTTC.

This clonotype was picked up many times. CDR3 region: CASSFRPYLKGYEQYF. CDR3 coding DNA: TGTGCCAGCAGTTTTAGGCCTTACCTAAAGGGCTACGAGCAGTACTTC. The chain couples TRBV28 to TRBJ2-7, with D uncertain. Germline V gene lookup returns CDR1 MDHEN and CDR2 SYDVKM. CDR3 length: 16 amino acids. Trimming pared 3 bases from V and 3 bases from J, leaving 18 bases between. Full variable domain (rest looked up from reference TRBV28 and TRBJ2-7): DVKVTQSSRYLVKRTGEKVFLECVQDMDHENMFWYRQDPGLGLRLIYFSYDVKMKEKGDIPEGYSVSREKKERFSLILESASTNQTSMYLCASSFRPYLKGYEQYFGPGTRLTVT.

V is TRBV7-9 and J is TRBJ2-5, with TRBD1 matching 12 bases. The CDR3 extends over 17 amino acids. The germline gives CDR1 SEHNR, CDR2 FQNEAQ (reference sequence). The junction had 11 bases not matched to a gene; V was cut back by 5 bases and J by 4 bases. In nucleotides, the CDR3 is TGTGCCAGCAGCCAACCGGGACAGGGGGCACTGAGAGAGACCCAGTACTTC. This gives the protein CASSQPGQGALRETQYF.

The CDR3, as DNA: TGTGCCAGCAGTGCGACTGGAAGCGGGAGAAGGGAGACCCAGTACTTC. Encoded protein: CASSATGSGRRETQYF. The chain combines TRBV6-1 with TRBJ2-5; TRBD2 matches 8 bases. The CDR3 is 16 amino acids. CDR1 is MNHNS and CDR2 is SASEGT in the germline V gene. V shed 4 bases and J 5 bases; nucleotides not matched to a gene: 12.

This clonotype was counted a few times. The chain uses TRBV28 and TRBJ2-3; 8 nucleotides line up with TRBD2. This CDR3 has 17 amino acids. Unmatched junction bases numbered 10, after V lost 3 bases and J lost 2 bases. Germline CDR1 and CDR2: MDHEN and SYDVKM. The CDR3 DNA sequence: TGTGCCAGCAGTTTTAACCAACTAGCGGAGTACACAGATACGCAGTATTTT. It is translated as CASSFNQLAEYTDTQYF.

The chain uses TRBV7-3 and TRBJ2-1; D might be TRBD2 (6 bases). CDR3 length equals 14 residues. The V gene's germline CDR1 is SGHTA and CDR2 FQGTGA. V was shortened by 2 bases and J by 5 bases, with 10 bases between the two germline ends. CDR3 bases: TGTGCCAGCAGCTTATACCCGGGAGACAATGAGCAGTTCTTC. Encoded protein: CASSLYPGDNEQFF.

This clonotype was observed a handful of times. The rearrangement joins TRBV9 to TRBJ2-7; 8 bases are shared with TRBD2. CDR3 length: 15 amino acids. V lost 0 bases, J lost 0 bases, and 2 bases stayed unmatched. The germline CDR1 and CDR2 sequences are SGDLS and YYNGEE. CDR3 sequence reads: CASSVAGGPSYEQYF. The CDR3 DNA is TGTGCCAGCAGCGTAGCGGGAGGGCCCTCCTACGAGCAGTACTTC. Full variable domain (outside the CDR3, taken from reference TRBV9 and TRBJ2-7): DSGVTQTPKHLITATGQRVTLRCSPRSGDLSVYWYQQSLDQGLQFLIQYYNGEERAKGNILERFSAQQFPDLHSELNLSSLELGDSALYFCASSVAGGPSYEQYFGPGTRLTVT.

In this sample, this clonotype turned up a few times. The rearrangement uses TRBV19 and TRBJ2-3; D uncertain. There are 15 residues in the CDR3. V lost 9 bases, J lost 3 bases, and 19 bases lay in between. Germline-derived CDR1 and CDR2 are LNHDA and SQIVND (reference sequence). The CDR3 DNA reads as TGTGCCAGCTCCTTCGCGCCAGGTGGGACAGATACGCAGTATTTT. This sequence encodes CASSFAPGGTDTQYF. Combining the CDR3 with reference TRBV19 and TRBJ2-3 gives the whole variable domain DGGITQSPKYLFRKEGQNVTLSCEQNLNHDAMYWYRQDPGQGLRLIYYSQIVNDFQKGDIAEGYSVSREKKESFPLTVTSAQKNPTAFYLCASSFAPGGTDTQYFGPGTRLTVL.

The CDR3 spells CASSTVEGYTEAFF. The CDR3 bases are TGTGCCAGCAGCACCGTGGAGGGTTACACTGAAGCTTTCTTT. The V and J genes are TRBV7-2 and TRBJ1-1; no clear D gene. The CDR3 has 14 amino acids. The germline V gene has CDR1 SGHTA and CDR2 FQGNSA. The V and J ends lost 5 bases and 3 bases respectively, with 13 bases between them.

This chain joins TRBV29-1 and TRBJ1-2; no firm D call. This CDR3 comprises 12 residues. Germline values: CDR1 SQVTM, CDR2 ANQGSEA. V gave up 2 bases and J gave up 4 bases, with 8 bases separating them. CDR3 sequence: CSVEQSGYGYTF. In DNA form, the CDR3 reads TGCAGCGTTGAACAGAGCGGCTATGGCTACACCTTC.

This clonotype was counted a few times. The rearrangement joins TRBV6-2 or TRBV6-3 to TRBJ2-3, with D maybe TRBD2 (6 bases). The CDR3 has 18 residues. V lost 7 bases and J lost 1, with 24 bases in between. In germline, CDR1 is MNHEY, CDR2 SVGEGT. CDR3 DNA: TGTGCCAGCACCCACGGGGGTGTGGGACGTACCGGCACAGATACGCAGTATTTT. This sequence encodes CASTHGGVGRTGTDTQYF.

This clonotype was counted at least ten times. This chain joins TRBV27 and TRBJ2-7; 14 bases map to TRBD2. This CDR3 has 15 residues. Trimming took 6 bases from V and 4 from J; bases not matched to a gene: 5. Germline V CDR1 and CDR2: MNHEY, SMNVEV (reference sequence). The DNA for the CDR3 is TGTGCCAGCAGCCGCGGGACTAGCGGGAGATACGAGCAGTACTTC. Translating gives CASSRGTSGRYEQYF.

CDR3 bases: TGTGCCACCAGTGATCTACAGGGAGGGGACAATGAGCAGTTCTTC. It codes for CATSDLQGGDNEQFF. The chain recombines TRBV24-1 with TRBJ2-1; weak D call: TRBD2 (7 bases). CDR1 is KGHDR, CDR2 SFDVKD, per germline. Trimming left V 3 bases short and J 5 bases short, with 13 bases between. This CDR3 is built from 15 residues.

The chain has TRBV5-1 and TRBJ2-7; 8 bases agree with TRBD1. The germline gives CDR1 SGHRS, CDR2 YFSETQ. This CDR3 is built from 15 residues. Losses at the gene ends were 3 bases for V and 1 base for J; bases not matched to a gene: 6. This chain's CDR3 is CASSWTGTESYEQYF. In DNA, the CDR3 is TGCGCCAGCAGCTGGACAGGGACGGAGTCCTACGAGCAGTACTTC.

This clonotype was observed a handful of times. The chain couples TRBV20-1 to TRBJ2-2; 8 bases line up with TRBD2. The ends lost 1 base at V and 5 bases at J; junction bases unmatched: 3. The CDR3 contains 14 residues. CDR1 and CDR2 from the germline V gene are DFQATT and SNEGSKA (reference sequence). CDR3 in DNA: TGCAGTGCTAGAGCACTAGCGGCGACCGGGGAGCTGTTTTTT. The encoded protein is CSARALAATGELFF.

The chain has TRBV27 and TRBJ2-2, with D tentatively TRBD2 (5 bases). V was pared by 6 bases and J by 9 bases, with 11 bases between. The CDR3 totals 12 residues. From germline, CDR1 is MNHEY and CDR2 SMNVEV (reference sequence). The CDR3: CASRLSARELFF. The DNA for the CDR3 is TGTGCCAGCAGACTTAGCGCCAGGGAGCTGTTTTTT.

This clonotype was seen repeatedly, ten times or more. CDR3 DNA: TGCAGTGCGGTGGACCGTTCGACCCGGGAGACCCAGTACTTC. This encodes CSAVDRSTRETQYF. The chain links TRBV20-1 to TRBJ2-5; D unresolved. The V gene's germline CDR1 is DFQATT and CDR2 SNEGSKA (reference sequence). The CDR3 has 14 residues. V was shortened by 6 bases and J by 5 bases, with 19 bases between the two germline ends.

J is TRBJ1-2 and V is TRBV7-2; D call uncertain. The CDR3 runs to 14 residues. Looked up from germline, CDR1 is SGHTA and CDR2 is FQGNSA. V dropped 2 bases and J dropped 0 bases, with 7 bases sitting between them. The CDR3 DNA follows: TGTGCCAGCAGCTTAATCTTCCCTAACTATGGCTACACCTTC. Protein: CASSLIFPNYGYTF.